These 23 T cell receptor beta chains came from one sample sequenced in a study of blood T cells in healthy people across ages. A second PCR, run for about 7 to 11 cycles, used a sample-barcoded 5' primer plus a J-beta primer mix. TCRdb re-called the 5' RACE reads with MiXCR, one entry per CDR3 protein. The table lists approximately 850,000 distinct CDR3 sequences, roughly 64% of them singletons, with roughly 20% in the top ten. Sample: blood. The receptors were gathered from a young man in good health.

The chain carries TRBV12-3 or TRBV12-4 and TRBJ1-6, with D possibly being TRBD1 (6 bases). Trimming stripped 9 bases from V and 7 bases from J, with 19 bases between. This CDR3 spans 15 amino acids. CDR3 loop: CASTPGDAGNSPLHF. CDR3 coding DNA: TGTGCCAGTACACCAGGGGACGCGGGGAATTCACCCCTCCACTTT.

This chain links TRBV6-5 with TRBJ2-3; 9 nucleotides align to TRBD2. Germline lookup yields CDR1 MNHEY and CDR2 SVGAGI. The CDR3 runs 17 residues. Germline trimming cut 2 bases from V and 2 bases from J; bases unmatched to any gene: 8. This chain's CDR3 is CASSYGPSGALTDTQYF. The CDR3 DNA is TGTGCCAGCAGTTACGGGCCTAGCGGGGCCCTCACAGATACGCAGTATTTT.

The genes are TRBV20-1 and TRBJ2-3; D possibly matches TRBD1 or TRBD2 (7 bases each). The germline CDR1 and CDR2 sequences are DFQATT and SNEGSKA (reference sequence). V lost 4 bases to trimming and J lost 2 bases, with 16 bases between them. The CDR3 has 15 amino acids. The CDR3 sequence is CSATRQGGNTDTQYF. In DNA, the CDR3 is TGCAGTGCTACCCGTCAGGGGGGGAACACAGATACGCAGTATTTT.

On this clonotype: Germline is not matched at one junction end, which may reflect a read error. This CDR3 is CASKGAATNVKLFF. The CDR3 DNA is TGTGCCAGCAAAGGCGCCGCAACTAATGTAAAACTGTTTTTT. The J gene is TRBJ1-4, the V gene TRBV7-9; D gene ambiguous. This CDR3 region has 14 residues. CDR1 SEHNR and CDR2 FQNEAQ come from the germline V gene (reference sequence).

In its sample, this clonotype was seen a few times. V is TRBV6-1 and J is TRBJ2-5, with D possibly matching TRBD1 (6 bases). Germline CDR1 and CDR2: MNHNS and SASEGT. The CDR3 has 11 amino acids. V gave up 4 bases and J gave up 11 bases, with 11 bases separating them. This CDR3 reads CASSGKGEQYF. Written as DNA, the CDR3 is TGTGCCAGCAGTGGGAAGGGGGAGCAGTACTTC.

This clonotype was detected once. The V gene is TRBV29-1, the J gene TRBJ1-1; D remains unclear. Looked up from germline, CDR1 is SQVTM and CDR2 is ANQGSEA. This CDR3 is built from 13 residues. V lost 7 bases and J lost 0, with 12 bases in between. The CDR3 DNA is TGCAGCGCCTTCAGTTTTATGAACACTGAAGCTTTCTTT. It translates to CSAFSFMNTEAFF. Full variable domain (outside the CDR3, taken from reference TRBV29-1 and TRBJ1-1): SAVISQKPSRDICQRGTSLTIQCQVDSQVTMMFWYRQQPGQSLTLIATANQGSEATYESGFVIDKFPISRPNLTFSTLTVSNMSPEDSSIYLCSAFSFMNTEAFFGQGTRLTVV.

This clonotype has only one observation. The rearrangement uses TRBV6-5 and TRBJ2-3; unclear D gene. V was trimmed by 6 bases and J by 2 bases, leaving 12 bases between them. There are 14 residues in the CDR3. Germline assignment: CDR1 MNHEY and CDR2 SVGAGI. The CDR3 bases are TGTGCCAGCAGGCCTCGCATATTCACAGATACGCAGTATTTT. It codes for CASRPRIFTDTQYF.

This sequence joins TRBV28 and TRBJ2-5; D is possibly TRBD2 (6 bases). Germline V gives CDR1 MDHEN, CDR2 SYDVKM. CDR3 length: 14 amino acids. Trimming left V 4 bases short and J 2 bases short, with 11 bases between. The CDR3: CASSYRDWQETQYF. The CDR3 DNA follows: TGTGCCAGCAGTTACCGGGACTGGCAAGAGACCCAGTACTTC.

The CDR3 sequence is CASSEEPGYQETQYF. Here the CDR3 DNA reads TGTGCCAGCAGTGAAGAACCGGGGTACCAAGAGACCCAGTACTTC. The V and J genes are TRBV2 and TRBJ2-5; TRBD2 is a possible D gene (5 bases). The germline CDR1 and CDR2 sequences are SNHLY and FYNNEI. This CDR3 comprises 15 residues. Trimming removed 1 base at V and 0 bases at J, with 9 bases between.

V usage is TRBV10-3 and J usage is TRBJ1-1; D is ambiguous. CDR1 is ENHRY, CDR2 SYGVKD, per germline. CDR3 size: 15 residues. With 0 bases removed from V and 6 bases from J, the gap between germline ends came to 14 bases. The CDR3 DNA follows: TGTGCCATCAGTGAGTCGGGCAGCTACTTACCTGAAGCTTTCTTT. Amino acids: CAISESGSYLPEAFF.

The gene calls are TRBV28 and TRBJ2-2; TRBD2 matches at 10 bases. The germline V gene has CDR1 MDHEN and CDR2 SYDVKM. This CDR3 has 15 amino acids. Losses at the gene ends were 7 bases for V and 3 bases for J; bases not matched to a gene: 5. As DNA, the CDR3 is TGTGCCAGCACCCATAGCGGGGGGCACACCGGGGAGCTGTTTTTT. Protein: CASTHSGGHTGELFF.

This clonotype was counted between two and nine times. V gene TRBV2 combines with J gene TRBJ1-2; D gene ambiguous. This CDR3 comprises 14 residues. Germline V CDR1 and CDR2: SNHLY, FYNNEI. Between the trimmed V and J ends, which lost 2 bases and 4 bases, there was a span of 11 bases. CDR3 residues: CASSESYGSYGYTF. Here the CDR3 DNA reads TGTGCCAGCAGTGAAAGCTACGGGAGCTATGGCTACACCTTC.

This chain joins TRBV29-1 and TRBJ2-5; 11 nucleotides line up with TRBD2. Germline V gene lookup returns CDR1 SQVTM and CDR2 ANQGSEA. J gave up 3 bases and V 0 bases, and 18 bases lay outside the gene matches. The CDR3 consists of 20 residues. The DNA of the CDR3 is TGCAGCGTTGAAGATTGGGCTAGCGGGGGGAAGGGATCGAGAAAAGAGACCCAGTACTTC. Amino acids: CSVEDWASGGKGSRKETQYF.

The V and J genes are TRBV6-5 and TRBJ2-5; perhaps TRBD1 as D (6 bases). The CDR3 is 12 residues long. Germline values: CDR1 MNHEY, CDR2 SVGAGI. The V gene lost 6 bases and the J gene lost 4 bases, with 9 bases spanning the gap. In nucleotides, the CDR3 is TGTGCCAGCAGGCCGACAGGAGAGACCCAGTACTTC. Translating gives CASRPTGETQYF.

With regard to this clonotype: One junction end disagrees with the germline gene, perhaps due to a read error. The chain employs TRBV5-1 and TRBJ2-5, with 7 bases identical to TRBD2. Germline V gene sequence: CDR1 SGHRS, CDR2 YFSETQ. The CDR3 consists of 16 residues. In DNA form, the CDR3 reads TGCGCCAGCAGCCCAGACAGCGGGACTCCCCAAGGGACCCAGTACTTC. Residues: CASSPDSGTPQGTQYF.

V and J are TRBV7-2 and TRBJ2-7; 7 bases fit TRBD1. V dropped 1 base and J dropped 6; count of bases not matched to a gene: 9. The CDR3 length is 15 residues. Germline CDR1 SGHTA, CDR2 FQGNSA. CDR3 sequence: CASSLGRQGRGEQYF. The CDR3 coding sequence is TGTGCCAGCAGCTTAGGACGACAGGGTCGGGGCGAGCAGTACTTC.

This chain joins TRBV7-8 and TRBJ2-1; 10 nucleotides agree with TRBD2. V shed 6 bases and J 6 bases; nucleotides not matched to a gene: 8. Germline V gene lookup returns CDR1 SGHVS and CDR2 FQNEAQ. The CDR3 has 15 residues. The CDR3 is CASRSAGTSVNEQFF. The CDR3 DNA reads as TGTGCCAGCAGATCCGCCGGGACTAGCGTCAATGAGCAGTTCTTC.

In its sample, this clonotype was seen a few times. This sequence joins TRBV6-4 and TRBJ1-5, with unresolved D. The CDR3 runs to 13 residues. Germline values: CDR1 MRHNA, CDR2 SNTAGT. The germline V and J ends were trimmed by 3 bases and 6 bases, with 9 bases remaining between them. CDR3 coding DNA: TGTGCCAGCAGTGAGAAGTTCCCTCAGCCCCAGCATTTT. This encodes CASSEKFPQPQHF.

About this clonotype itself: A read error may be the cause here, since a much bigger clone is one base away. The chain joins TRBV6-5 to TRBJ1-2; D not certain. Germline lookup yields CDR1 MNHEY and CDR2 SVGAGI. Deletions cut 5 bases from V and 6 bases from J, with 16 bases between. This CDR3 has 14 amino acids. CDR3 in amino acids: CASSANVGFNGYTF. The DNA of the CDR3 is TGTGCCAGCAGTGCTAACGTGGGGTTTAATGGCTACACCTTC.

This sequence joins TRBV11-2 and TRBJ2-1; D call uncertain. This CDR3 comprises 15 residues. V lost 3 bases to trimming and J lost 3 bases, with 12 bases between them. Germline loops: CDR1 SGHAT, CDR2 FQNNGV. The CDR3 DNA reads TGTGCCAGCAGCTTCCTAATGGCCCTCTACAATGAGCAGTTCTTC. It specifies CASSFLMALYNEQFF.

The CDR3 coding sequence is TGTGCCAGCCGGGACAGCAATGAGCAGTTCTTC. This translates into CASRDSNEQFF. J is TRBJ2-1 and V is TRBV6-2 or TRBV6-3; 7 bases are a match to TRBD1. The CDR3 extends over 11 amino acids. The germline gives CDR1 MNHEY, CDR2 SVGEGT. Unmatched junction bases numbered 1, after V lost 8 bases and J lost 6 bases.

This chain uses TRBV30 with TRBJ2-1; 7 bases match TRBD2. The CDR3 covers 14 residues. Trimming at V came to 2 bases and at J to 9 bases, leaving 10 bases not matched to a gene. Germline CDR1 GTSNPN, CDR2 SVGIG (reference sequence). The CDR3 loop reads CAWSTWEGNGEQFF. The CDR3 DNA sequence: TGTGCCTGGAGTACGTGGGAGGGTAACGGTGAGCAGTTCTTC.

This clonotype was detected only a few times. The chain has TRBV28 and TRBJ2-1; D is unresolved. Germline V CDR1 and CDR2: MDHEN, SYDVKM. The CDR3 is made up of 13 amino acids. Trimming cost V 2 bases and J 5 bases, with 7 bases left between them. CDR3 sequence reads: CASSLPAHNEQFF. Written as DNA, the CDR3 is TGTGCCAGCAGTTTACCAGCGCACAATGAGCAGTTCTTC.